The text below deals with one T cell receptor (beta chain). What this receptor recognizes is not known. Base qualities are not provided; no much larger clone lies one nucleotide away. The cohort was made up of roughly 670 healthy bone marrow donors. All cohort members were sampled while nominally healthy, although unrecorded immune exposures were likely present. The donor tested CMV seronegative, placing the donor among the 352 seronegative members of the cohort. Each donor provided a peripheral blood sample, and peripheral blood mononuclear cells were used for TCR beta sequencing. Genomic DNA was extracted from the blood cell samples with the Qiagen DNeasy Blood Extraction Kit. This sample was taken from a study of cytomegalovirus exposure and HLA in healthy donors (dated by TCRdb to 2016 to 2017). Broadly, across the study: In an earlier analysis of roughly 590 of the donors, 276 Gb of sequence data and 90 million to 130 million unique TCR beta sequences from 150 million to 200 million T cells were reported. An early release covering 550 to 650 HLA-typed donors comprised roughly 300 gigabases of sequencing data and around 85 million unique TCR sequences. Of the 398 genotyped donors, over 70% fell in the genetic ancestry cluster associated with self-reported Caucasian donors. The study was designed to test whether signatures of past pathogen exposure could be identified by cataloging public T cell receptors. The study profiled the T cell repertoires of about 720 subjects by immunosequencing and related them to cytomegalovirus serostatus. In addition to the first cohort of hundreds of subjects, a separate validation cohort of approximately 130 different subjects was used. The study combined high-throughput TCR immunosequencing, statistical association of individual TCRs with disease status, and machine learning to predict cytomegalovirus infection status. A later analysis re-examined previously published TCR beta repertoires from about 700 donors and added high-resolution HLA genotyping to investigate patterns of TCR occurrence. The later analysis used no new phenotypic data to find candidate immune exposures, relying instead on TCR beta sequences and their occurrence across donors. In an earlier analysis of over 550 of the donors, high-throughput TCR beta sequencing was used to judge whether each TCR beta V gene segment behaved as functional or pseudogenic. Donor age, sex, ethnicity and CMV serostatus were compiled together with the repertoire data. In a later genetic analysis, genome-wide SNP genotypes for about 65% of the roughly 670 donors were used, and that subset was treated as a discovery cohort. All discovery cohort repertoires had been generated using a single sequencing platform. Class I and class II HLA loci were covered by the typing at four-digit resolution. The number of typed donors differed by locus: 629-630 for A, B, C, DRB1 and DQB1; 522 for DQA1; around 610 for DPA1; and around 450 for DPB1. A handful of DR-DQ haplotypes were handled as single units for association and clustering because linkage in the cohort was strong. On average, roughly 200,000 unique TCR beta nucleotide sequences were sequenced per donor among a few hundred genotyped donors of the cohort, with roughly 18% of those sequences being non-productive.

General study outcomes and caveats: A further reported finding was that TCR beta sequences accurately predicted the HLA-A and HLA-B alleles for most subjects in the first cohort. Broadly in line with IMGT annotations, most TCR beta V segments showed up in productive rearrangements about 90% or about 30% of the time in an earlier analysis of a few hundred of the donors. Because counts were too low, seventeen rarely observed V segments, including chromosome 9 orphons, were left out of the earlier analysis of about 500 of the donors. Presence/absence analyses assumed roughly uniform sequencing depth across donors, an assumption that may not hold. It was suggested by the authors that the approach could potentially be generalized to other disease states and immunological phenotypes. When HLA alleles, especially DR and DQ, strongly co-occurred, attributing TCR associations to individual alleles was difficult. Compared with the approximately 670-donor mean, donors in an Asian-associated ancestry cluster had fewer N-insertions in productive TCRs, according to a later genetic analysis. According to a later analysis, most CMV-associated TCR beta chains appeared to be HLA-restricted, and the HLA associations seemed to be driven largely by CMV exposure. Correlated functional status among segregating V segments might be attributable to linkage disequilibrium, but an unknown experimental factor could not be ruled out. While some public TCRs were present in many individuals, most TCR sequences turned up only very rarely across donors. CMV serostatus was the only immune exposure information available for the cohort. Some IMGT-functional V segments, including TRBV6-2 and TRBV6-3, could not be told apart with the 87-base-pair reads, so those segments were excluded. A total of 150 to 200 TCR beta chains were listed by the study as associated with cytomegalovirus. Because HLA typing was missing for some donors at each locus, association tests included only the typed subset. According to a later analysis, parvovirus B19, influenza, CMV and Epstein-Barr virus appeared linked to several top co-occurrence clusters. V-gene and J-gene trimming of TCR beta chains was associated with a missense DCLRE1C variant in a later genetic analysis, and the association was replicated in an independent cohort. A later analysis found that HLA-associated TCR beta chains were more clonally expanded and had lower generation probabilities than equally common non-associated chains. Three of the identified cytomegalovirus-associated TCR beta chains were confirmed in vitro to be specific for cytomegalovirus antigens. At a false discovery rate of 0.05, a later analysis linked under 20,000 TCR beta sequences to specific HLA alleles. A group of highly shared sequence variants was considered likely to be a technical artifact of the sequencing pipeline. In both the original and validation cohorts, the classifier was reported to diagnose cytomegalovirus status with high specificity and sensitivity. This cohort had only TCR beta chains sequenced, and the lack of alpha or paired-chain data limited which features could be detected. In a later analysis, the rate of TCR association differed among HLA loci, with DRB1 alleles having the most associated TCRs and HLA-C alleles having the fewest.

To prepare the library, the immunoSEQ multiplex PCR assay was applied. A mixture of 60 forward primers for TCR Vbeta segments and 13 reverse primers for TCR Jbeta segments was used in the multiplex PCR. The CDR3 region of rearranged TCR beta genes was amplified from genomic DNA with a multiplex PCR assay. The amplified TCR beta libraries were sequenced on the Illumina HiSeq System as 87-base-pair reads. As for the original processing: A later analysis tallied some 79 million unique TCR beta chains across the 666 repertoires, and 10 million to 11 million of those chains were shared by two or more donors. Raw reads were error-corrected and collapsed into unique sequences with a nearest-neighbor algorithm that merged closely related sequences to remove PCR and sequencing errors. To assign V, D and J gene segments, CDR3 sequences were aligned to IMGT reference sequences. Each retained sequence needed at least a six-nucleotide match to both a V gene segment and a J gene segment. A rearrangement was called productive if the CDR3 had no stop codons and remained in frame with V and J, and every other rearrangement was called non-productive. Following IMGT convention, CDR3 was defined as the stretch from the second conserved V-encoded cysteine to the conserved J-encoded phenylalanine. Sequences without an unambiguous match to a single V gene segment were excluded from the earlier analysis of a few hundred of the donors. In an earlier analysis of several hundred of the donors, a V segment was called functional when productive rearrangements were above 56.7%, and segregating when the standard deviation between donors exceeded 5%. A statistical classification framework was built for diagnosing cytomegalovirus status from the catalog of TCR beta chain sequences. In a later analysis, V and J genes were assigned by comparing TCR nucleotide sequences against IMGT/GENE-DB human TR gene sequences. In a later analysis, CDR3 sequences and most-parsimonious VDJ recombination scenarios were assigned using the TCRdist pipeline. A later analysis defined each TCR beta chain by its CDR3 amino acid sequence plus V-gene family, and excluded reads lacking a unique V-gene family. In a later analysis, approximately 590 highly shared, low-generation-probability nucleotide sequences were removed to address suspected cross-contamination and a sequencing artifact. In a later analysis, a clonal expansion index for each public chain was calculated from normalized within-repertoire ranks of inferred template counts. A later analysis computed generation probabilities with a VDJ recombination model fitted to out-of-frame rearrangements, and checked the results against IGoR. In a later analysis, TCR-TCR, TCR-HLA and TCR-CMV co-occurrence was scored with hypergeometric tests, and a repertoire-size bias correction was applied to TCR pairs. A later analysis estimated false discovery rates by permuting HLA or CMV assignments 20 times. In a later analysis, co-occurring TCRs were grouped with DBSCAN, and TCRdist sequence similarity was added when clustering was performed within HLA-allele-positive subsets. Repertoires with fewer than 30,000 or more than 120,000 public chains, plus five repertoires with anomalous nucleotide sharing, were excluded from co-occurrence clustering. The table comes from immuneACCESS by way of TCRdb, which keeps in-frame sequences with V and J called. Part of the clones is missing from these tables; in studies checked, under half for an unresolved V gene and the rest for unknown reasons. D and trimming were read from the DNA, whereas the V and J calls and clone size are those reported in that table. The sample includes roughly 200,000 clones, with approximately 84% observed a single time. The top ten constitute 0.58% of the sample.

After removal of 5 bases from V and 5 bases from J, the junction retains 11 bases not matched to a gene. The CDR3 runs 16 residues from the cysteine to the phenylalanine. CDR3 DNA is the only sequence kept; it has 48 bases, read in frame from the first base. CDR1 and CDR2 are read off the germline V gene (reference sequence) as MNHEY and SMNVEV. This sequence was found in a woman between 40 and 55 years old in good health and CMV-seronegative. Specimen: PBMCs. The V gene is TRBV27 and the J gene is TRBJ2-1, and 8 junction bases match TRBD2. The DNA is TGTGCCAGCAGTCCCAGTAGCGGGGAGGCGGACAATGAGCAGTTCTTC. This encodes CASSPSSGEADNEQFF.